Described below is a single T cell receptor (beta chain) sequence and its context. The sample is drawn from a study of T cell responses to AZD1222 COVID-19 vaccine. CDR3 size: 16 residues. The V gene end was trimmed by 5 bases and the J gene end by 9 bases; junction bases not matched to a gene: 13. Germline V gene sequence: CDR1 SGHTA, CDR2 FQGNSA. TCRdb keeps only in-frame clones here, not all; method: immunoSEQ multiplex PCR. The table shows 150,000 or so clones, with less than 90% occurring only once. J is TRBJ2-1 and V is TRBV7-2; 10 bases are a match to TRBD2. The sample was peripheral blood, taken on day 0 of AZD1222 vaccination. The receptor comes from an adult in good health. Written as DNA, the CDR3 is TGTGCCAGCAGCCTAAGGCCGGGACTAGCGTATGGTGAGCAGTTCTTC. Protein product: CASSLRPGLAYGEQFF.